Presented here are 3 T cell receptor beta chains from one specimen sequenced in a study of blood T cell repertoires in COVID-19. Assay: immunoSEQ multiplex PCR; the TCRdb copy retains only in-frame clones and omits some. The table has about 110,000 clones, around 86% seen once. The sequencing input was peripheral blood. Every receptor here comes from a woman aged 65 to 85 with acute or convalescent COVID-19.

DNA of the CDR3: TGTGCCAGCAGGCACATCTCTGGAAACACCATATATTTT. It encodes CASRHISGNTIYF. This rearrangement joins TRBV12-3 or TRBV12-4 to TRBJ1-3; D remains unclear. V lost 6 bases and J 0 bases, leaving 6 bases between the germline ends. The CDR3 is 13 amino acids.

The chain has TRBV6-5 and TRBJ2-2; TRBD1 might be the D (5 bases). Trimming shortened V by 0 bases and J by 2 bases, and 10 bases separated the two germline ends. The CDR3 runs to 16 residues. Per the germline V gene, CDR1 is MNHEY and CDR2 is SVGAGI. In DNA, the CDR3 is TGTGCCAGCAGTTACTCTACAGGAGCAAACACCGGGGAGCTGTTTTTT. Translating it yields CASSYSTGANTGELFF.

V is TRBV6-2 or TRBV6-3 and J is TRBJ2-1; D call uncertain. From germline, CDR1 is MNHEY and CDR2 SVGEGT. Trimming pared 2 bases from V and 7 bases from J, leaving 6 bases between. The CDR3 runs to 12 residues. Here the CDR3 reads CASSYPRNEQFF. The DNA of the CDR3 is TGTGCCAGCAGTTACCCGAGGAATGAGCAGTTCTTC.